These 30 T cell receptor beta chains were all obtained from the same sample, sequenced in a study of T cell responses to AZD1222 COVID-19 vaccine. The assay was immunoSEQ multiplex PCR, and TCRdb's table has in-frame clones only and misses some. The data show roughly 200,000 clones, approximately 94% seen once. The specimen was peripheral blood, collected 28 days after the second dose of the MenACWY control vaccine. All receptors come from an adult who received the MenACWY meningococcal vaccine as a control.

The rearrangement links TRBV11-2 to TRBJ1-4; 8 nucleotides match TRBD1. The CDR3 spans 15 residues. J was trimmed by 10 bases and V by 6 bases; bases with no gene match: 13. CDR1 is SGHAT and CDR2 is FQNNGV in the germline V gene. This chain's CDR3 is CASSTRQGRGVKLFF. As DNA, the CDR3 is TGTGCCAGCAGTACCAGACAGGGGAGAGGTGTAAAACTGTTTTTT.

The chain combines TRBV27 with TRBJ2-7, with 8 bases matching TRBD1. This CDR3 comprises 14 residues. V gave up 6 bases and J gave up 2 bases; unmatched junction bases: 6. Germline CDR1 MNHEY, CDR2 SMNVEV (reference sequence). The CDR3 is CASRTGTGAYEQYF. CDR3 in DNA: TGTGCCAGCAGGACCGGGACAGGTGCCTACGAGCAGTACTTC.

J is TRBJ2-7 and V is TRBV3-1 (or the pseudogene TRBV3-2); unclear D gene. The CDR3 totals 12 residues. Per germline, CDR1 LGHDT and CDR2 YNNKEL (reference sequence). Trimming stripped 3 bases from V and 2 bases from J, with 5 bases between. The CDR3 loop is CASSQETYEQYF. Here the CDR3 DNA reads TGTGCCAGCAGCCAGGAAACCTACGAGCAGTACTTC.

The rearrangement joins TRBV6-2 or TRBV6-3 to TRBJ2-1, with D hard to call. With 1 base removed from V and 8 bases from J, the gap between germline ends came to 6 bases. The CDR3 runs to 12 residues. Germline V gene lookup returns CDR1 MNHEY and CDR2 SVGEGT. The chain's CDR3 is CASSYYLYEQFF. The CDR3 nucleotides are TGTGCCAGCAGTTACTATTTATATGAGCAGTTCTTC.

The gene calls are TRBV7-2 and TRBJ2-1; D remains ambiguous. Germline CDR1 reads SGHTA; CDR2 reads FQGNSA. The CDR3 covers 14 residues. Trimming removed 1 base from V and 6 bases from J, with 10 bases in between. CDR3 nucleotides: TGTGCCAGCAGCTTAGAAGGTGGGGTCAATGAGCAGTTCTTC. The encoded protein is CASSLEGGVNEQFF.

The chain employs TRBV12-3 or TRBV12-4 and TRBJ2-4, with D unresolved. CDR3 size: 13 residues. V was shortened by 6 bases and J by 6 bases, with 12 bases between the two germline ends. CDR3 region: CASSPGSRNIQYF. CDR3 DNA sequence: TGTGCCAGCAGCCCGGGTTCGCGAAACATTCAGTACTTC.

The rearrangement joins TRBV5-4 to TRBJ1-5, with a tentative D call TRBD1 (5 bases). Per germline, CDR1 SGHNT and CDR2 YYREEE (reference sequence). The CDR3 is made up of 13 amino acids. V was shortened by 4 bases and J by 6 bases, with 11 bases between the two germline ends. The CDR3: CASSASGGQPQHF. The DNA of the CDR3 is TGTGCCAGCAGCGCGAGCGGGGGTCAGCCCCAGCATTTT. The whole variable domain, remainder taken from reference TRBV5-4 and TRBJ1-5, is ETGVTQSPTHLIKTRGQQVTLRCSSQSGHNTVSWYQQALGQGPQFIFQYYREEENGRGNFPPRFSGLQFPNYSSELNVNALELDDSALYLCASSASGGQPQHFGDGTRLSIL.

V usage is TRBV6-6 and J usage is TRBJ2-7; D gene unclear. The CDR3 runs to 14 residues. The germline V gene encodes CDR1 MNHNY and CDR2 SVGAGI (reference sequence). Trimming left V 10 bases short and J 0 bases short, with 16 bases between. The CDR3 region is CATRPTLHSYEQYF. In DNA, the CDR3 is TGTGCCACTCGACCGACTCTACACTCCTACGAGCAGTACTTC.

This clone has only one observation. The chain is built from TRBV29-1 and TRBJ2-1, with D uncertain. The CDR3 loop spans 11 amino acids. V was trimmed by 6 bases and J by 10 bases, leaving 13 bases between them. Germline V gives CDR1 SQVTM, CDR2 ANQGSEA. The chain's CDR3 is CSVYNPGEQFF. In nucleotides, the CDR3 is TGCAGCGTATATAATCCCGGGGAGCAGTTCTTC.

The gene calls are TRBV5-1 and TRBJ2-7; D could derive from TRBD1 or TRBD2 (6 bases each). The germline V gene encodes CDR1 SGHRS and CDR2 YFSETQ. Trimming cost V 1 base and J 2 bases, with 16 bases left between them. This CDR3 is 16 amino acids long. Here the CDR3 DNA reads TGCGCCAGCAGCTTGAGCGGAGGGTCAGGGGCCTACGAGCAGTACTTC. Amino acid sequence: CASSLSGGSGAYEQYF.

The chain is built from TRBV4-3 and TRBJ2-7; D remains ambiguous. Trimming stripped 0 bases from V and 1 base from J, with 22 bases between. The CDR3 is made up of 19 amino acids. From germline, CDR1 is LGHNA and CDR2 YSLEER. The chain's CDR3 is CASSQDLYTDPRWSYEQYF. Here the CDR3 DNA reads TGCGCCAGCAGCCAAGATCTTTACACCGACCCCAGATGGTCCTACGAGCAGTACTTC.

V usage is TRBV19 and J usage is TRBJ2-7, with 12 bases fitting TRBD2. The V segment lost 5 bases and the J segment 6 bases; nucleotides outside the gene matches: 8. The germline V gene encodes CDR1 LNHDA and CDR2 SQIVND (reference sequence). The CDR3 extends over 15 amino acids. Here the CDR3 reads CASSLLAGGYGEQYF. The CDR3 DNA reads TGTGCCAGTAGTCTGCTAGCGGGAGGGTACGGCGAGCAGTACTTC.

The chain combines TRBV5-8 with TRBJ1-6; perhaps TRBD1 as D (5 bases). The CDR3 runs to 14 residues. The V gene's germline CDR1 is SGHTS and CDR2 YDEGEE. V was shortened by 4 bases and J by 4 bases, with 9 bases between the two germline ends. Here the CDR3 DNA reads TGTGCCAGCAGCGGCGGGGCTTATAATTCACCCCTCCACTTT. Amino acid sequence: CASSGGAYNSPLHF.

Worth noting for this clone: At the DNA level, this CDR3 is encoded by other sequences in the same sample as well. Written as DNA, the CDR3 is TGTGCCAGCAGCCGGGGCTACGAGCAGTACTTC. This gives the protein CASSRGYEQYF. This chain links TRBV3-1 (or the pseudogene TRBV3-2) with TRBJ2-7; D gene ambiguous. The CDR3 length is 11 residues. Trimming pared 4 bases from V and 3 bases from J, leaving 4 bases between. Germline V gene lookup returns CDR1 LGHDT and CDR2 YNNKEL (reference sequence).

The rearrangement joins TRBV7-2 to TRBJ2-6, with 7 nucleotides matching TRBD2. The CDR3 runs to 19 residues. The germline gives CDR1 SGHTA, CDR2 FQGNSA. V gave up 5 bases and J gave up 0 bases; unmatched junction bases: 13. DNA for the CDR3: TGTGCCAGCAGCCCGACCATGGGTGGGACTATCTCTGGGGCCAACGTCCTGACTTTC. Translating gives CASSPTMGGTISGANVLTF.

V usage is TRBV7-2 and J usage is TRBJ2-1, with TRBD2 matching 8 bases. In germline, CDR1 is SGHTA, CDR2 FQGNSA. The CDR3 is 16 residues long. J lost 9 bases, V lost 6 bases, and 16 bases had no gene match. This CDR3 is CASRSPREEIYGEQFF. The CDR3 bases are TGTGCCAGCAGGTCCCCGCGGGAGGAAATTTATGGTGAGCAGTTCTTC.

The chain has TRBV3-1 (or the pseudogene TRBV3-2) and TRBJ1-1, with D uncertain. V lost 3 bases and J lost 0, with 5 bases in between. The CDR3 runs 13 residues. Germline V lookup: CDR1 LGHDT, CDR2 YNNKEL (reference sequence). The CDR3: CASSQDMNTEAFF. CDR3 nucleotides: TGTGCCAGCAGCCAGGATATGAACACTGAAGCTTTCTTT.

V usage is TRBV5-4 and J usage is TRBJ1-2, with D unresolved. CDR1 SGHNT and CDR2 YYREEE come from the germline V gene (reference sequence). The V end lost 3 bases, the J end lost 8 bases, and 20 bases lay between the germline ends. The CDR3 is made up of 15 amino acids. The CDR3 nucleotides are TGTGCCAGCAGCTCCCCCGGCCCCCTGACGGTGGGCTACACCTTC. It is translated as CASSSPGPLTVGYTF.

The V gene is TRBV15, the J gene TRBJ2-7; 7 nucleotides match TRBD1. This CDR3 has 14 residues. V was clipped by 1 base and J by 5 bases; unmatched bases: 5. CDR1 is LNHNV, CDR2 YYDKDF, per germline (reference sequence). The CDR3 here is CATSRGQGPNEQYF. DNA of the CDR3: TGTGCCACCAGCAGAGGACAGGGACCCAACGAGCAGTACTTC.

V is TRBV6-5 and J is TRBJ2-7, with D possibly matching TRBD2 (5 bases). The V end was cut by 2 bases, the J end by 5 bases, with 7 bases between. Per the germline V gene, CDR1 is MNHEY and CDR2 is SVGAGI. This CDR3 contains 12 residues. CDR3 protein: CASSYKADEQYF. The CDR3 DNA reads TGTGCCAGCAGTTACAAAGCGGACGAGCAGTACTTC.

The chain joins TRBV2 to TRBJ1-5; possibly TRBD1 for D (6 bases). The V gene's germline CDR1 is SNHLY and CDR2 FYNNEI. The CDR3 is 17 amino acids. V was pared by 8 bases and J by 2 bases, with 22 bases between. The DNA of the CDR3 is TGTGCCAGCCGATTAGAGGGGGTAGGGAGGGGCAATCAGCCCCAGCATTTT. As protein: CASRLEGVGRGNQPQHF.

V usage is TRBV19 and J usage is TRBJ1-5; no clear D. V was cut by 6 bases and J by 5 bases, with 20 bases left in between. Per the germline V gene, CDR1 is LNHDA and CDR2 is SQIVND (reference sequence). The CDR3 runs to 16 residues. The CDR3 protein is CASRSPGSGPHQPQHF. The CDR3 bases are TGTGCCAGTAGGTCCCCGGGTTCCGGGCCGCATCAGCCCCAGCATTTT.

The chain is built from TRBV2 and TRBJ1-2; TRBD1 matches 9 bases. V shed 7 bases and J 4 bases; nucleotides not matched to a gene: 13. Germline CDR1 reads SNHLY; CDR2 reads FYNNEI. The CDR3 is 16 amino acids. CDR3 region: CASTDQGRDRVYGYTF. The DNA of the CDR3 is TGTGCCAGCACCGACCAGGGGCGGGACAGGGTCTATGGCTACACCTTC.

The CDR3 DNA is TGTGCCAGCAGCTCCGGGACAGGGTTTGGAAACACCATATATTTT. Protein product: CASSSGTGFGNTIYF. The chain joins TRBV5-5 to TRBJ1-3, with TRBD1 identical over 9 bases. The ends lost 3 bases at V and 3 bases at J; junction bases unmatched: 4. The CDR3 is made up of 15 amino acids. Germline CDR1 and CDR2: SGHKS and YYEKEE (reference sequence). Complete variable domain (other parts from reference TRBV5-5 and TRBJ1-3): DAGVTQSPTHLIKTRGQQVTLRCSPISGHKSVSWYQQVLGQGPQFIFQYYEKEERGRGNFPDRFSARQFPNYSSELNVNALLLGDSALYLCASSSGTGFGNTIYFGEGSWLTVV.

The rearrangement links TRBV12-3 or TRBV12-4 to TRBJ2-3; D gene ambiguous. CDR3 length: 11 amino acids. The ends were cut back, 5 bases at V and 14 bases at J, with 14 bases in the middle. The CDR3 loop reads CASSRAFKPYF. The CDR3 bases are TGTGCCAGCAGTCGGGCTTTCAAACCGTATTTT.

The chain has TRBV7-8 and TRBJ1-2; TRBD1 aligns across 8 bases. This CDR3 is built from 15 residues. V was pared by 1 base and J by 0 bases, with 1 base of the junction left unmatched. The V gene's germline CDR1 is SGHVS and CDR2 FQNEAQ. CDR3 sequence (DNA): TGTGCCAGCAGCTTAGGGACAGGGTCTAACTATGGCTACACCTTC. This gives the protein CASSLGTGSNYGYTF.

The chain recombines TRBV4-2 with TRBJ2-7; possibly TRBD1 for D (5 bases). This CDR3 contains 12 residues. CDR1 and CDR2 from the germline V gene are LGHNA and YNFKEQ. Deletions cut 1 base from V and 7 bases from J, with 8 bases between. This chain's CDR3 is CASSQVGQEQYF. DNA for the CDR3: TGTGCCAGCAGCCAAGTCGGACAAGAGCAGTACTTC.

This sequence joins TRBV7-9 and TRBJ2-2; D perhaps matches TRBD2 (6 bases). Trimming removed 3 bases from V and 3 bases from J, with 14 bases in between. The CDR3 runs to 16 residues. Per the germline V gene, CDR1 is SEHNR and CDR2 is FQNEAQ (reference sequence). In DNA form, the CDR3 reads TGTGCCAGCAGCTTGGGGGGACTCTTAGACACCGGGGAGCTGTTTTTT. It is translated as CASSLGGLLDTGELFF.

The J gene is TRBJ2-1, the V gene TRBV10-3; no firm D call. Trimming left V 6 bases short and J 5 bases short, with 17 bases between. Germline CDR1 and CDR2: ENHRY and SYGVKD. The CDR3 has 15 amino acids. The CDR3, as DNA: TGTGCCATCAGGGAAGAGCAAGTTGGTAACAATGAGCAGTTCTTC. Translated: CAIREEQVGNNEQFF.

This rearrangement joins TRBV30 to TRBJ1-3; D gene unclear. The CDR3 extends over 16 amino acids. The V end lost 3 bases, the J end lost 0 bases, and 15 bases lay between the germline ends. CDR1 GTSNPN and CDR2 SVGIG come from the germline V gene (reference sequence). This CDR3 is CAWRGFPRDSGNTIYF. The CDR3 bases are TGTGCCTGGAGAGGCTTTCCAAGGGACTCTGGAAACACCATATATTTT.